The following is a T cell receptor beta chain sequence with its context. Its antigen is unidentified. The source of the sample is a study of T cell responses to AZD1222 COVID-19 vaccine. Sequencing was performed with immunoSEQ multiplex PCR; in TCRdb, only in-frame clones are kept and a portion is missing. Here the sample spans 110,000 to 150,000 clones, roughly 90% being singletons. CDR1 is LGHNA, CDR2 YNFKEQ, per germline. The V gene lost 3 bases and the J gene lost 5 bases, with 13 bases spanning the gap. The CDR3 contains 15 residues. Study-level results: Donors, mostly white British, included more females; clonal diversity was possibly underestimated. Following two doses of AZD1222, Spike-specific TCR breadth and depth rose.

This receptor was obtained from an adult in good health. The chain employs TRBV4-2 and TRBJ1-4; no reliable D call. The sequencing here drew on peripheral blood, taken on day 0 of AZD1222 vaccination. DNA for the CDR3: TGTGCCAGCAGCCAGAACAGACGTTGGAATGAAAAACTGTTTTTT. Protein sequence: CASSQNRRWNEKLFF.